The 22 T cell receptor beta chains reported below all come from one sample, sequenced in a study of shared clonotypes between healthy human individuals. Method: immunoSEQ multiplex PCR; TCRdb's copy keeps in-frame clones and lacks some. The table shows approximately 350,000 clones, with approximately 96% occurring only once. Sequencing was done on a sample of memory CD8+ T cells sorted from blood. Subset meaning: CD45RO+ cells pooled with CCR7-negative TemRA cells. The receptors were gathered from a young man in good health.

Comment on this clone: The same CDR3 is also encoded by other DNA sequences in this sample. The chain is built from TRBV20-1 and TRBJ1-5; no definite D call. Germline lookup yields CDR1 DFQATT and CDR2 SNEGSKA (reference sequence). The V end was cut by 5 bases, the J end by 5 bases, with 4 bases between. The CDR3 is made up of 10 amino acids. The CDR3 DNA reads as TGCAGTGCTGGCGATCAGCCCCAGCATTTT. It specifies CSAGDQPQHF.

The rearrangement uses TRBV6-1 and TRBJ2-2; possible D gene TRBD1, 6 bases. Per the germline V gene, CDR1 is MNHNS and CDR2 is SASEGT. The length of the CDR3 is 15 residues. V was cut by 3 bases and J by 2 bases, with 10 bases left in between. The CDR3 region has the DNA TGTGCCAGCAGTGAGGTCAGGGGCAACACCGGGGAGCTGTTTTTT. This translates into CASSEVRGNTGELFF.

This chain connects TRBV28 to TRBJ1-2; D possibly corresponds to TRBD1 (6 bases). Germline-derived CDR1 and CDR2 are MDHEN and SYDVKM. Trimming took off 3 bases at V and 7 bases at J, with 9 bases between the two ends. The CDR3 loop spans 12 amino acids. CDR3 in DNA: TGTGCCAGCAGTTTCGGGGGGCTTGGCTACACCTTC. Residues: CASSFGGLGYTF.

J is TRBJ2-7 and V is TRBV6-1, with 7 bases that match TRBD1. The germline V gene has CDR1 MNHNS and CDR2 SASEGT. The length of the CDR3 is 13 residues. V shed 9 bases and J 4 bases; nucleotides not matched to a gene: 9. For the CDR3, the DNA is TGTGCCAGTATGGGGGACAGACATTACGAGCAGTACTTC. Amino acid sequence: CASMGDRHYEQYF.

The V and J genes are TRBV5-4 and TRBJ1-1; the D is unclear. Trimming removed 0 bases at V and 3 bases at J, with 9 bases between. The CDR3 sequence is 14 residues long. Germline CDR1 SGHNT, CDR2 YYREEE (reference sequence). The CDR3 region has the DNA TGTGCCAGCAGCTTGGCCGTTCAGGACACTGAAGCTTTCTTT. It encodes CASSLAVQDTEAFF.

J is TRBJ2-1 and V is TRBV9; 7 nucleotides match TRBD2. Germline V lookup: CDR1 SGDLS, CDR2 YYNGEE. The CDR3 contains 14 residues. The ends lost 6 bases at V and 4 bases at J; junction bases unmatched: 7. CDR3: CASNAGAGYNEQFF. The CDR3, as DNA: TGTGCCAGCAATGCGGGAGCGGGGTACAATGAGCAGTTCTTC.

The chain recombines TRBV19 with TRBJ2-7, with 8 positions matching TRBD1. Per germline, CDR1 LNHDA and CDR2 SQIVND (reference sequence). The CDR3 loop spans 15 amino acids. With V trimmed by 5 bases and J by 0 bases, 6 bases remained unmatched. The CDR3 region has the DNA TGTGCCAGTAGTCCTCGGACAGGGAACTCCTACGAGCAGTACTTC. Protein product: CASSPRTGNSYEQYF.

The rearrangement links TRBV28 to TRBJ1-4; 9 positions match TRBD1. CDR1 MDHEN and CDR2 SYDVKM come from the germline V gene. The CDR3 contains 17 residues. The V gene end was trimmed by 2 bases and the J gene end by 5 bases; junction bases not matched to a gene: 9. The CDR3 sequence: CASSLVLGTGRNEKLFF. The CDR3 nucleotides read TGTGCCAGCAGTTTAGTACTCGGGACAGGGAGGAATGAAAAACTGTTTTTT.

V and J are TRBV5-1 and TRBJ2-7, with D perhaps matching TRBD1 (6 bases). Germline CDR1 and CDR2: SGHRS and YFSETQ. The CDR3 contains 16 residues. V was pared by 0 bases and J by 4 bases, with 17 bases between. CDR3 DNA: TGCGCCAGCAGCTTGGCCAGCATACCCAGGGGTTACGAGCAGTACTTC. Its protein product is CASSLASIPRGYEQYF.

This clone was seen only a few times. V and J are TRBV19 and TRBJ1-2, with TRBD1 matching over 7 bases. This CDR3 has 12 residues. J lost 4 bases, V lost 8 bases, and 4 bases had no gene match. CDR1 LNHDA and CDR2 SQIVND come from the germline V gene (reference sequence). CDR3 DNA: TGTGCCAGTCAGGACAGGCCCTATGGCTACACCTTC. As protein: CASQDRPYGYTF.

This clone was detected once. The chain employs TRBV19 and TRBJ1-2; a possible D gene is TRBD1 (5 bases). Germline values: CDR1 LNHDA, CDR2 SQIVND (reference sequence). V was trimmed by 4 bases and J by 6 bases, leaving 15 bases between them. The CDR3 is 14 amino acids. CDR3 nucleotides: TGTGCCAGTAGTACCAACACGGGGACCGATGGCTACACCTTC. Translating gives CASSTNTGTDGYTF.

This sequence joins TRBV10-3 and TRBJ2-1, with a weak D call TRBD2 (5 bases). The length of the CDR3 is 15 residues. Germline CDR1 is ENHRY and CDR2 is SYGVKD. The V gene lost 4 bases and the J gene lost 7 bases, with 17 bases spanning the gap. The CDR3 loop is CAISASINLFNEQFF. CDR3 coding DNA: TGTGCCATCAGTGCTAGCATCAATTTATTTAATGAGCAGTTCTTC.

The rearrangement joins TRBV5-8 to TRBJ1-5, with 7 nucleotides matching TRBD1. The CDR3 is made up of 14 amino acids. Germline V CDR1 and CDR2: SGHTS, YDEGEE. With 0 bases clipped from V and 7 bases from J, the junction kept 4 bases outside the gene matches. The DNA of the CDR3 is TGTGCCAGCAGCTTGGAGGCAGGGGGGCAGCCCCAGCATTTT. It translates to CASSLEAGGQPQHF.

The chain joins TRBV7-3 to TRBJ2-1; 14 bases agree with TRBD2. Germline V gene data show CDR1 as SGHTA and CDR2 as FQGTGA. The V gene end was trimmed by 5 bases and the J gene end by 5 bases; junction bases not matched to a gene: 2. This CDR3 has 15 amino acids. The CDR3 DNA follows: TGTGCCAGCAGCGGGACTAGCGGGAGCCACAATGAGCAGTTCTTC. Translated: CASSGTSGSHNEQFF.

The rearrangement uses TRBV28 and TRBJ2-7, with 7 bases matching TRBD1. This CDR3 contains 14 residues. The V gene end was trimmed by 2 bases and the J gene end by 5 bases; junction bases not matched to a gene: 6. CDR1 is MDHEN, CDR2 SYDVKM, per germline. The CDR3 region has the DNA TGTGCCAGCAGTTTAGCCGGGACAGCCGACGAGCAGTACTTC. Translated, it gives CASSLAGTADEQYF.

V and J are TRBV5-1 and TRBJ2-3; the D gene is possibly TRBD1 (5 bases). Trimming took 2 bases from V and 1 from J, leaving 8 bases between them. Per germline, CDR1 SGHRS and CDR2 YFSETQ. This CDR3 is 14 amino acids long. CDR3 loop: CASSFQGGTDTQYF. The CDR3 region has the DNA TGCGCCAGCAGCTTCCAGGGCGGCACAGATACGCAGTATTTT.

This rearrangement joins TRBV19 to TRBJ2-6; no firm D call. Germline V gene lookup returns CDR1 LNHDA and CDR2 SQIVND (reference sequence). The germline V and J ends were trimmed by 3 bases and 0 bases, with 3 bases remaining between them. CDR3 size: 14 residues. CDR3 bases: TGTGCCAGTAGTATGGGCTCTGGGGCCAACGTCCTGACTTTC. The encoded protein is CASSMGSGANVLTF.

The chain combines TRBV27 with TRBJ2-5; possible D gene TRBD2, 6 bases. Germline V CDR1 and CDR2: MNHEY, SMNVEV (reference sequence). Between the trimmed V and J ends, which lost 1 base and 2 bases, there was a span of 14 bases. The CDR3 has 16 residues. The CDR3 DNA is TGTGCCAGCAGTTTATGGGCGGGGATTGGACAAGAGACCCAGTACTTC. Translated, it gives CASSLWAGIGQETQYF.

The chain carries TRBV5-4 and TRBJ2-5; a possible D gene is TRBD1 (5 bases). There are 13 residues in the CDR3. Germline assignment: CDR1 SGHNT and CDR2 YYREEE (reference sequence). Trimming cost V 7 bases and J 4 bases, with 14 bases left between them. In nucleotides, the CDR3 is TGTGCCAGCGCAAAGGGGCAAGCAGAGACCCAGTACTTC. Translation gives CASAKGQAETQYF. Full variable domain (remainder filled in from reference TRBV5-4 and TRBJ2-5): ETGVTQSPTHLIKTRGQQVTLRCSSQSGHNTVSWYQQALGQGPQFIFQYYREEENGRGNFPPRFSGLQFPNYSSELNVNALELDDSALYLCASAKGQAETQYFGPGTRLLVL.

The chain combines TRBV6-5 with TRBJ1-2; weak D call: TRBD1 (5 bases). From germline, CDR1 is MNHEY and CDR2 SVGAGI. CDR3 length: 15 amino acids. V gave up 2 bases and J gave up 3 bases, with 13 bases separating them. CDR3 loop: CASSYGDSPHYGYTF. The CDR3 DNA reads TGTGCCAGCAGTTACGGAGACAGCCCACACTATGGCTACACCTTC.

The V gene is TRBV11-2, the J gene TRBJ1-5; no firm D call. Germline CDR1 reads SGHAT; CDR2 reads FQNNGV. V was cut by 1 base and J by 5 bases, with 12 bases left in between. CDR3 length: 15 amino acids. In nucleotides, the CDR3 is TGTGCCAGCAGCTTAGGGCGGTTTCGGGATCAGCCCCAGCATTTT. This gives the protein CASSLGRFRDQPQHF.

This rearrangement joins TRBV2 to TRBJ1-3; D uncertain. The CDR3 runs to 17 residues. V lost 5 bases and J 0 bases, leaving 17 bases between the germline ends. Germline CDR1 reads SNHLY; CDR2 reads FYNNEI. The CDR3 region is CASSKSPTWVSGNTIYF. Here the CDR3 DNA reads TGTGCCAGCAGTAAAAGCCCCACGTGGGTCTCTGGAAACACCATATATTTT.